This TCR beta chain was found in a study of blood T cell repertoires in COVID-19 (dated by TCRdb to the early 2020s). Study-wide context: The collaborator samples originated in the United States, Italy and Spain and spanned the acute and convalescent phases of COVID-19. The prospective study material was composed of cDNA or gDNA derived from T cells, B-cell-depleted T cells, or PBMCs. Subjects who had been exposed to COVID-19, were actively infected with it, or had recovered from it provided the deeply sampled blood TCRbeta repertoires that made up the dataset. A freely available public database, intended as a resource for researchers studying the immune response to SARS-CoV-2, is where the repertoires were released. Samples were obtained from the ongoing ImmuneRACE study (first 160 participants) and from 1,254 subjects provided by 6 global collaborators. The sample metadata nearly always contained a de-identified subject ID, COVID-19 status, age in years and sex. Where available, HLA class I and class II types were obtained from metadata supplied by the sample provider rather than from assay-based typing.

The paper's findings and limits, for the study overall: The quantity of clinical and demographic metadata differed by source and by participant and was supplied without curation.

Comment on this clone: Its antigen is not yet known. Base qualities were left out, and no much larger clone turns up one base away.

Whole blood was collected in K2EDTA tubes by collaborating institutions according to the institutions' own protocols. For TCRbeta analysis, collaborators shipped samples as frozen whole blood, isolated PBMCs, or DNA extracted from either of those sample types. The immunoSEQ Assay, a bias-controlled multiplex PCR, was used to amplify TCRbeta CDR3 regions from genomic DNA. As for the authors' bioinformatics: The number of nucleated cells in each sample was estimated from the amplification of reference gene primers within the assay. Sequence reads were collapsed and filtered to measure the absolute abundance of every unique TCRbeta CDR3 rearrangement. For each sample, productive Simpson clonality was calculated as the square root of Simpson's diversity index across productive rearrangements. As stored in TCRdb, this immuneACCESS dataset retains in-frame rearrangements with V and J assigned. A fraction of the clones does not appear; measured against another copy, unresolved V genes explain less than half of the discrepancy, and the remainder lacks a known reason. V, J and clone size derive from that table, while D and trimming were established from the DNA sequence. This sample gives around 27,000 clones in total; 85% to 90% of them show up just once. The top ten hold over 9.5% of the sample.

The receptor comes from a man in his sixties with acute or convalescent COVID-19. The specimen sequenced was peripheral blood.

The CDR3 is CAISEGQGYNEQFF. The nucleotides read TGTGCCATCAGTGAGGGACAGGGTTACAATGAGCAGTTCTTC. The V gene is TRBV10-3 and the J gene is TRBJ2-1; 8 junctional bases match TRBD1. According to the germline V gene, CDR1 reads ENHRY and CDR2 reads SYGVKD. Ends trimmed: V by 2 bases, J by 4 bases; bases unmatched to a gene: 1. The CDR3 starts with the cysteine, ends with the phenylalanine, and has 14 residues. The sequence is cut down to CDR3 DNA, 42 bases in frame from base 1.